This TCR beta chain was recovered during a study of T cell repertoires in cytomegalovirus infection. As for the study in general: Recently identified HLA-C-restricted CMV epitopes were used, and well-studied HLA-B-restricted CMV epitopes were used as well. Public TCR beta signatures provided an indication of both CMV infection and a matching HLA type.

TCRdb processed the reads anew with MiXCR; each CDR3 protein has one entry. The table shows some 480,000 distinct CDR3 sequences, with around 30% occurring only once. For this clonotype: Its specificity is unknown.

With V trimmed by 8 bases and J by 2 bases, 4 bases remained unmatched. From germline, CDR1 is SGHDT and CDR2 YYEEEE. This CDR3 has 14 amino acids. This specimen consisted of cultured PBMCs, obtained from culture after CMV antigen stimulation. V and J are TRBV5-6 and TRBJ1-3; 10 bases line up with TRBD1. This TCR came from a human donor in good health (CMV status not recorded). Some clones in this sample may be carry-over from other donors' samples. CDR3 coding DNA: TGTGCCAGTAAGGGGACAGGGGCTGGAAACACCATATATTTT. This sequence encodes CASKGTGAGNTIYF.